A selection of T cell receptor beta chains follows, all from one sample in a study of control samples from healthy donors and cancer patients. Sequencing used immunoSEQ multiplex PCR; TCRdb keeps in-frame clones, though not all of them. This table holds 100,000 to 150,000 clones, more than 80% found once. The material sequenced was blood. These receptors all stem from a man in his forties in good health. Both conserved end residues are part of each CDR3.

v_call	j_call	cdr3_aa
TRBV30	TRBJ1-6	CAWTRQAVSPLHF
TRBV5-6	TRBJ2-5	CASSLDARGYADF
TRBV5-1	TRBJ1-1	CASSSYMNTEAFF
TRBV28	TRBJ2-7	CASSYGSGGNYEQYF
TRBV6-5	TRBJ2-4	CASSPGTGGDIQYF
TRBV5-5	TRBJ2-6	CASRPTGAGANVLTF
TRBV5-4	TRBJ2-3	CASSLRGSDTQYF
TRBV15	TRBJ2-5	CATSGWRAQETQYF
TRBV2	TRBJ2-1	CASSESRGARGIRFF
TRBV30	TRBJ1-1	CAANLGGKTEAFF
TRBV6-5	TRBJ2-2	CASWTVGTGELFF
TRBV7-8	TRBJ2-1	CASSTTGGTYNEQFF
TRBV4-1	TRBJ2-1	CASTTNSYNEQFF
TRBV7-9	TRBJ2-7	CASSHFLDRGSGEQYF
TRBV5-1	TRBJ1-3	CASSLWGSSGNTIYF
TRBV5-1	TRBJ1-2	CASSLAKGPTIYGYTF
TRBV7-2	TRBJ1-1	CASSFSPSREAFF
TRBV19	TRBJ1-1	CASKFPNTEAFF
TRBV5-1	TRBJ1-1	CASSLYRARTEAFF
TRBV19	TRBJ1-5	CASRRDYSNQPQHF
TRBV6-5	TRBJ1-4	CASRAGVVFEKLFF
TRBV7-2	TRBJ2-1	CASSFRGSARQFF
TRBV7-3	TRBJ2-4	CASSPGTGRNIQYF
TRBV15	TRBJ1-4	CATSRASNEKLFF
TRBV19	TRBJ1-1	CASSLLGRGHLYEAFF
TRBV19	TRBJ2-7	CASSPLESSYEQYF
TRBV29-1	TRBJ2-2	CSVPGQGQGGELFF
TRBV4-2	TRBJ2-3	CASSQSHGTDTQYF
TRBV13	TRBJ2-3	CASSFFATRPTTDTQYF
TRBV2	TRBJ2-5	CASRSRTAQETQYF
TRBV5-1	TRBJ1-2	CASSPGGRRTYGYTF
TRBV5-5	TRBJ1-3	CASSPGGLHSGNTIYF
TRBV7-9	TRBJ1-1	CASSLATGGRMNTEAFF
TRBV7-9	TRBJ1-5	CASSLQGNQPQHF
TRBV19	TRBJ1-2	CASSVTGGDYGYTF
TRBV3-1/TRBV3-2	TRBJ1-1	CASSGGDLLGTEAFF
TRBV28	TRBJ2-2	CASSLAGQGSGELFF
TRBV5-4	TRBJ2-4	CASSLVNRDIQYF
TRBV2	TRBJ1-3	CASWTDSGNTIYF